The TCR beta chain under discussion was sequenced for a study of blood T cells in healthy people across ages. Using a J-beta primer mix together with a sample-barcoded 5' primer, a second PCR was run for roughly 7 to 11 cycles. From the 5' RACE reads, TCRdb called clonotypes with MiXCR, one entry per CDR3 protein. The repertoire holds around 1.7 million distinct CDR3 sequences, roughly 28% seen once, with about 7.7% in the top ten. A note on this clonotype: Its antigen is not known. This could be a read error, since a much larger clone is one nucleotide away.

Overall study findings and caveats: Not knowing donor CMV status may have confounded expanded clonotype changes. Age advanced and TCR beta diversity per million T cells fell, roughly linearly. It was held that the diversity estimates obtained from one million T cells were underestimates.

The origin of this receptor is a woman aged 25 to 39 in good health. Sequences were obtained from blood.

The CDR3 DNA sequence: TGTGCCAGCAGTCAAAGGGAATCCTACAATGAGCAGTACTTC. Amino acid sequence: CASSQRESYNEQYF. V is TRBV6-5 and J is TRBJ2-1; no clear D. The better agreement between TRBJ2-7 and the DNA end casts doubt on the J call. The CDR3 runs 14 residues. CDR1 is MNHEY, CDR2 SVGAGI, per germline.